This TCR beta chain emerged from a study of blood T cell repertoires in COVID-19. Study-wide context: The United States, Italy and Spain supplied acute and convalescent COVID-19 samples. Sample material is recorded as cDNA or gDNA derived from T cells, B-cell-depleted T cells, or PBMCs.

While infection was still active, Seattle patients were enrolled and then followed longitudinally. Authors' processing steps: Researchers report that nucleated cell counts were estimated from reference gene primer amplification. Libraries were prepared by immunoSEQ multiplex PCR; TCRdb keeps only in-frame clonotypes and omits some of them. V, J and clone size were drawn from that table, and D and trimming were deduced from the DNA. The profile shows 440,000 or so clones, approximately 91% of them singletons. Germline V gives CDR1 MNHNS, CDR2 SASEGT. This CDR3 is 10 amino acids long. Deletions cut 2 bases from V and 15 bases from J, with 8 bases between. A single count supports this clone.

The chain combines TRBV6-1 with TRBJ1-5; no reliable D call. Sequenced: peripheral blood. The sequence derives from a woman between 40 and 50 years old with COVID-19, enrolled during active disease. CDR3 region: CASSEYSPHF. CDR3 DNA: TGTGCCAGCAGTGAATACTCACCGCATTTT.